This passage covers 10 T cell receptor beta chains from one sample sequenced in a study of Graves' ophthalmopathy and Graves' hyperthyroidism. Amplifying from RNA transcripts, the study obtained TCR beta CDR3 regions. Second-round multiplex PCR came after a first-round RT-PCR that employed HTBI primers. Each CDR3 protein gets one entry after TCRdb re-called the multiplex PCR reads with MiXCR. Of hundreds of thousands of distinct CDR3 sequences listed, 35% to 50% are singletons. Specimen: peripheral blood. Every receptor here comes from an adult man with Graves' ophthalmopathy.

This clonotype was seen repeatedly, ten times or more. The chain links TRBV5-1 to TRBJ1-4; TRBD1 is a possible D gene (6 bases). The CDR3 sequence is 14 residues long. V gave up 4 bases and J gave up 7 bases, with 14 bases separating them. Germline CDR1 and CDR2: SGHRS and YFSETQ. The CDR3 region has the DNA TGCGCCAGCAGCCCCGCGACAGGAACTGAAAAACTGTTTTTT. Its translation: CASSPATGTEKLFF.

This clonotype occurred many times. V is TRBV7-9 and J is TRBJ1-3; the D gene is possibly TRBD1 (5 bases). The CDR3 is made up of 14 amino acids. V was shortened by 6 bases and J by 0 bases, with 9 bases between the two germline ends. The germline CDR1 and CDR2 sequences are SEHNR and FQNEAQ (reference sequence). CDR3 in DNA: TGTGCCAGCAGGAAAGACAGCTCTGGAAACACCATATATTTT. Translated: CASRKDSSGNTIYF.

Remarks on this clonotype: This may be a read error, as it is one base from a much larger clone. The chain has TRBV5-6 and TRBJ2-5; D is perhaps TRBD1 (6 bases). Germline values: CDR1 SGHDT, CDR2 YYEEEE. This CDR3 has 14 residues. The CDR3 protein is CASSQGRPQEAQYF. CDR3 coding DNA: TGTGCCAGCAGTCAGGGGCGGCCGCAAGAGGCCCAGTACTTC.

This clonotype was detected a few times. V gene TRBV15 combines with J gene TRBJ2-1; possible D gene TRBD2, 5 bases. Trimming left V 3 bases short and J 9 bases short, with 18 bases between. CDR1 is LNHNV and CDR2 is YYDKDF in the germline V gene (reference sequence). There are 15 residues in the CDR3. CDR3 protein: CATSRGSGVAGEQFF. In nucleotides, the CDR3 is TGTGCCACCAGCAGGGGAAGCGGCGTGGCGGGTGAGCAGTTCTTC. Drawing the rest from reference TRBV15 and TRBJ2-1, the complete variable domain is DAMVIQNPRYQVTQFGKPVTLSCSQTLNHNVMYWYQQKSSQAPKLLFHYYDKDFNNEADTPDNFQSRRPNTSFCFLDIRSPGLGDTAMYLCATSRGSGVAGEQFFGPGTRLTVL.

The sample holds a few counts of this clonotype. The CDR3 nucleotides are TGTGCCAGCAGCTTAGTAGCAGGGAGGACCTACGAGCAGTACTTC. This translates into CASSLVAGRTYEQYF. This chain links TRBV7-8 with TRBJ2-7; D might be TRBD2 (6 bases). There are 15 residues in the CDR3. Germline V gene sequence: CDR1 SGHVS, CDR2 FQNEAQ. V gave up 1 base and J gave up 2 bases, with 12 bases separating them.

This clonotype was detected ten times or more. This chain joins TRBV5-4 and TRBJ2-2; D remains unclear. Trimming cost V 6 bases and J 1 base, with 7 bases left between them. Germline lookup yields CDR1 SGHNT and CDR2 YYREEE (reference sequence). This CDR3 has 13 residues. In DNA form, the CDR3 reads TGTGCCAGCACCCCCAAGAACACCGGGGAGCTGTTTTTT. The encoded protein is CASTPKNTGELFF. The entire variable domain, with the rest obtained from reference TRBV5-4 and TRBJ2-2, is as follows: ETGVTQSPTHLIKTRGQQVTLRCSSQSGHNTVSWYQQALGQGPQFIFQYYREEENGRGNFPPRFSGLQFPNYSSELNVNALELDDSALYLCASTPKNTGELFFGEGSRLTVL.

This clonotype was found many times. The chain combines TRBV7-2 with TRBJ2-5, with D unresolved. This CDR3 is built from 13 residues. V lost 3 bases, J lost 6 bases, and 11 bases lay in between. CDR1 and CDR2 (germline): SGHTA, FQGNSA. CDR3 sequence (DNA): TGTGCCAGCAGCTTGTCCGGGCAAAAGACCCAGTACTTC. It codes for CASSLSGQKTQYF.

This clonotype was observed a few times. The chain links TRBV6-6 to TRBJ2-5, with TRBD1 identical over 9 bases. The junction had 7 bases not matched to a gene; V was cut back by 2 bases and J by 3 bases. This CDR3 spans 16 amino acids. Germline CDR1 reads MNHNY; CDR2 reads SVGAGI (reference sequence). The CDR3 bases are TGTGCCAGCAGTTACCTCAAAACAGGGGGCAAAGAGACCCAGTACTTC. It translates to CASSYLKTGGKETQYF.

CDR3 nucleotide sequence: TGTGCCAGTAGTGGGCTGGGGCGGCTTCTGACTTTC. It codes for CASSGLGRLLTF. The gene calls are TRBV19 and TRBJ2-6, with D tentatively TRBD1 (5 bases). The CDR3 totals 12 residues. V was shortened by 5 bases and J by 16 bases, with 15 bases between the two germline ends. Germline assignment: CDR1 LNHDA and CDR2 SQIVND (reference sequence).

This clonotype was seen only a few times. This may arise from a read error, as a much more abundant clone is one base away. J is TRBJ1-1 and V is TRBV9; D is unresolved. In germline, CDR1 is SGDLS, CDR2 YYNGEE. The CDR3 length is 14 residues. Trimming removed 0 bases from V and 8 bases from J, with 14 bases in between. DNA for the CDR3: TGTGCCAGCAGCGTAGCTGCCGGAATTGACGAAGCTTTCTTT. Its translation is CASSVAAGIDEAFF.